This is a list of T cell receptor beta chains from one sample in a study of blood T cell repertoires in COVID-19. The assay was immunoSEQ multiplex PCR, and TCRdb's table has in-frame clones only and misses some. The table includes tens of thousands of clones, 65% to 90% detected once. The specimen sequenced was peripheral blood. The receptors were sampled from a human donor in a cohort sampled during active COVID-19. CDR3s include the opening cysteine and the closing phenylalanine or tryptophan. The D gene is left open where the match is weak. Clone size appears in some rows only: once, few, many, or a class for an expanded clone.

V: TRBV24-1
D: -
size: -
J: TRBJ2-1
DNA: TGTGCCACCAGCAACGATCCCAGGGGAGCGCAGTTCTTC
CDR3: CATSNDPRGAQFF

V: TRBV6-5
D: TRBD1
size: -
J: TRBJ1-2
DNA: TGTGCCAGCAGGGTTCTCAGGGGGCTTGGCTATGGCTACACCTTC
CDR3: CASRVLRGLGYGYTF

V: TRBV11-2
D: TRBD1
size: -
J: TRBJ2-3
DNA: TGTGCCAGCAGTCCCGGGACAGGGACAGATACGCAGTATTTT
CDR3: CASSPGTGTDTQYF

V: TRBV6-2/TRBV6-3
D: -
size: few
J: TRBJ2-7
DNA: TGTGCCAGCAGTTTATGGACAGCCTACGAGCAGTACTTC
CDR3: CASSLWTAYEQYF

V: TRBV7-9
D: -
size: once
J: TRBJ2-3
DNA: TGTGCCAGCAGCCTCTCCGGGACTGATACAGATACGCAGTATTTT
CDR3: CASSLSGTDTDTQYF

V: TRBV7-3
D: -
size: few
J: TRBJ2-2
DNA: TGTGCCAGCAGCCGGGGAGCTGCCGGGGAGCTGTTTTTT
CDR3: CASSRGAAGELFF

V: TRBV9
D: TRBD1
size: -
J: TRBJ1-1
DNA: TGTGCCAGCAGCCCCCGGACAGGGGGCGTCGGGAAAGCTTTCTTT
CDR3: CASSPRTGGVGKAFF

V: TRBV30
D: TRBD1
size: -
J: TRBJ1-2
DNA: TGTGCCTGGAGTGTAGGGACAGGGGGATATGGCTACACCTTC
CDR3: CAWSVGTGGYGYTF

V: TRBV4-3
D: TRBD2
size: few
J: TRBJ2-1
DNA: TGCGCCAGCAGCGCGGGACTAGCGGACAATGAGCAGTTCTTC
CDR3: CASSAGLADNEQFF

V: TRBV24-1
D: -
size: -
J: TRBJ2-3
DNA: TGTGCCACCAGTGATTGGGCCGGCACAGATACGCAGTATTTT
CDR3: CATSDWAGTDTQYF

V: TRBV7-2
D: -
size: -
J: TRBJ1-6
DNA: TGTGCCAGCAGCTACGGACAGAGGTATAATTCACCCCTCCACTTT
CDR3: CASSYGQRYNSPLHF